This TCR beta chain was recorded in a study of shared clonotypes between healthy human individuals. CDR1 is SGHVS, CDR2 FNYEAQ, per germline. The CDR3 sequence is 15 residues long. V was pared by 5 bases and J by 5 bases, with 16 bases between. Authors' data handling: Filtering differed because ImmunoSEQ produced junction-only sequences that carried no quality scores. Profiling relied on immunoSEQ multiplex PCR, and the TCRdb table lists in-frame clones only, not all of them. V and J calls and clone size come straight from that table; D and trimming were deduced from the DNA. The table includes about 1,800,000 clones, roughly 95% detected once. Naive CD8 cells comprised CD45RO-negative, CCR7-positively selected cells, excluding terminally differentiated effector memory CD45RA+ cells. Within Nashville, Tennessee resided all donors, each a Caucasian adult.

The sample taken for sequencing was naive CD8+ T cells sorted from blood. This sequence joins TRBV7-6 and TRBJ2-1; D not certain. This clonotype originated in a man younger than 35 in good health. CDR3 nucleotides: TGTGCCAGCAGCCTCACCCGGGTCCATAACAATGAGCAGTTCTTC. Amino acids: CASSLTRVHNNEQFF.